The next 2 T cell receptor beta chains were all read from a single sample in a study of post-analysis software for immune sequencing data. Which antigens these TCRs recognize remains unknown. Whole-study findings and limits: In patients, roughly 5 TRBV segments were more frequent than in controls, with TRBV5-6, TRBV5-1 and TRBV20-1 among them.

TCR beta cDNA libraries included unique molecular identifiers. TCRdb called the PCR reads again in MiXCR, with one record for every CDR3 protein. The data contain 600,000 to 750,000 distinct CDR3 sequences, roughly three fifths of them singletons. The sequenced sample consisted of blood. The receptor source for this set is a girl aged 2-10 years with multiple sclerosis.

The rearrangement uses TRBV10-3 and TRBJ1-2; D is unresolved. Germline V gene data show CDR1 as ENHRY and CDR2 as SYGVKD. The V end lost 2 bases, the J end lost 5 bases, and 9 bases lay between the germline ends. CDR3 length: 13 amino acids. CDR3: CAISENGAYGYTF. The CDR3 nucleotides are TGTGCCATCAGTGAGAATGGCGCTTATGGCTACACCTTC.

This chain uses TRBV5-1 with TRBJ2-7; D could derive from TRBD1 or TRBD2 (5 bases each). V was shortened by 9 bases and J by 2 bases, with 15 bases between the two germline ends. The CDR3 covers 13 residues. Germline assignment: CDR1 SGHRS and CDR2 YFSETQ. This chain's CDR3 is CATRQGVPYEQYF. The CDR3, as DNA: TGCGCCACACGTCAGGGAGTTCCCTACGAGCAGTACTTC.